This T cell receptor (beta chain) is drawn from a study of T cell responses to AZD1222 COVID-19 vaccine. Study-wide findings and caveats: White British ancestry dominated among donors, who included more females, and clonal diversity was possibly underestimated. Just 5 to 7 AZD1222 recipients were seropositive at baseline. Nearly half of unique spike-specific TCRs reportedly avoided B.1.351 and B.1.1.7 mutated regions.

As to this clone: As yet, its antigen is unknown.

V lost 2 bases and J lost 0, with 8 bases in between. Germline V gives CDR1 SGHTA, CDR2 FQGNSA. CDR3 length: 14 residues. Measured with immunoSEQ multiplex PCR; TCRdb has only the in-frame clones, and not every one. The sample lists over 150,000 clones; 80% to 90% were seen once. The receptor comes from an adult in good health. Sequencing used peripheral blood, obtained on day 0 of AZD1222 vaccination. The genes are TRBV7-2 and TRBJ2-7, with D possibly matching TRBD1 (6 bases). DNA of the CDR3: TGTGCCAGCAGCTTACAGGGGATCTCCTACGAGCAGTACTTC. Protein sequence: CASSLQGISYEQYF.